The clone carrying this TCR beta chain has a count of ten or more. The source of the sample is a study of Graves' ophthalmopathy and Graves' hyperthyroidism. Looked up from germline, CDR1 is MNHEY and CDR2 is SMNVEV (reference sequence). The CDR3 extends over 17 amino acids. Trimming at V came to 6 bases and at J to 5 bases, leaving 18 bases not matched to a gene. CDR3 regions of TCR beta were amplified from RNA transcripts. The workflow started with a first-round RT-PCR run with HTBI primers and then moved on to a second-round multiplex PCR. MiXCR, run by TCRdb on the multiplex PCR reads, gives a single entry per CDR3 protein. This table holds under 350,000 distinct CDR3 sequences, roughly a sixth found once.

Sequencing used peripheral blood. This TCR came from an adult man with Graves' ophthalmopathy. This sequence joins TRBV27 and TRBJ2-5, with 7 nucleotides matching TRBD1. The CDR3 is CASSSLRPGQRGETQYF. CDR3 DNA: TGTGCCAGCAGCAGTTTAAGGCCGGGACAGCGTGGGGAGACCCAGTACTTC.